This T cell receptor beta chain was observed in a study of radiation and T cells in renal cell carcinoma. General study results and limits: In blood, top tumor clones expanded by 2 weeks, shrinking by 4.

Noted time point: baseline pretreatment blood. Described treatment: 15 Gy SBRT to primary tumor, nephrectomy 4 weeks later. Measured with immunoSEQ multiplex PCR; TCRdb has only the in-frame clones, and not every one. The sample includes about 140,000 clones, around four fifths of them seen just once. Notes on this clone: Antigen specificity is unknown.

Germline CDR1 KGHSH, CDR2 LQKENI. The CDR3 totals 15 residues. V was pared by 6 bases and J by 1 base, with 3 bases of the junction left unmatched. The starting material was blood, obtained from a patient whose treatment included radiotherapy and nephrectomy. The chain combines TRBV18 with TRBJ1-5, with TRBD1 identical over 10 bases. This clonotype was sampled from a woman in her forties or fifties with renal cell carcinoma. The CDR3 bases are TGTGCCAGCTCCCTGGACAGGGGGAGCAATCAGCCCCAGCATTTT. Its protein is CASSLDRGSNQPQHF. Looking up the rest from reference TRBV18 and TRBJ1-5 gives the full variable domain: NAGVMQNPRHLVRRRGQEARLRCSPMKGHSHVYWYRQLPEEGLKFMVYLQKENIIDESGMPKERFSAEFPKEGPSILRIQQVVRGDSAAYFCASSLDRGSNQPQHFGDGTRLSIL.